This T cell receptor (beta chain) is from a study of vaccination effects on CD4 cells after COVID-19. The method was immunoSEQ multiplex PCR; TCRdb's version includes in-frame clones alone and lacks a portion of them. The data contain approximately 22,000 clones, approximately 70% of them singletons. This clone was seen only a few times. Its antigen is not known. This CDR3 has 15 residues. The germline V gene encodes CDR1 SGHRS and CDR2 YFSETQ. V was clipped by 2 bases and J by 0 bases, with 11 bases between them. Antigen-specific CD4+ T cells were first expanded with viral peptide pools by the ViraFEST assay and only then sequenced. Researchers isolated CD4+ T cells once approximately eleven days of culture had elapsed. Vaccine recipients had no previous SARS-CoV-2 infection; their nucleocapsid antibodies were negative. Broader study findings: Clones that were induced by infection or by vaccine showed marked contraction late after vaccination. Healthy vaccinees showed cross-reactivity with common cold coronaviruses in only 1 of 255 vaccine-induced clones.

This chain links TRBV5-1 with TRBJ1-1; no clear D gene. The source is a human donor who received a COVID-19 vaccine. The source material was CD4+ T cells from PBMCs cultured with HCoV-229E spike peptides, sampled before COVID-19 vaccination. The CDR3 sequence: CASSLETDMNTEAFF. The CDR3 DNA reads as TGCGCCAGCAGCTTAGAAACAGACATGAACACTGAAGCTTTCTTT.